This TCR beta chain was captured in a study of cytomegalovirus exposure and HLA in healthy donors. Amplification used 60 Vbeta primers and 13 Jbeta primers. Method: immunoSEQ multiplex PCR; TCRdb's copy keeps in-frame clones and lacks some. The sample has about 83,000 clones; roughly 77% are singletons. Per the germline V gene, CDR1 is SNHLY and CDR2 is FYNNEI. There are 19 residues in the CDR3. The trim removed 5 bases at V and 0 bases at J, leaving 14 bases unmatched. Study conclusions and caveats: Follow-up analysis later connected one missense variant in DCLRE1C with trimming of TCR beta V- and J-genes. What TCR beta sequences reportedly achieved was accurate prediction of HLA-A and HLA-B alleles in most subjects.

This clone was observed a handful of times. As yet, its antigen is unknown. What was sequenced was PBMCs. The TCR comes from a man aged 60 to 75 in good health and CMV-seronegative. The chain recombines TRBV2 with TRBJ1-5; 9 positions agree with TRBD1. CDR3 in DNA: TGTGCCAGCAGTACCCCCCGGGACAGGGACCAATATAGCAATCAGCCCCAGCATTTT. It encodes CASSTPRDRDQYSNQPQHF.